This T cell receptor beta chain was sequenced during a study of CD8+CD57+ T cells in acquired aplastic anemia. Findings and caveats of the study: Patients and controls were not found to differ significantly in CD8+ Simpson's diversity. Patients and controls shared over 25 CD8+ CDR3 sequences, which appeared highly expressed in patients and within their immunodominant clones.

To note about this clonotype: Its specificity is unknown.

TCR beta VDJ and CDR3 profiles were obtained from a genomic DNA template. One entry per CDR3 protein results from TCRdb running MiXCR on the reads. The sample consists of approximately 180,000 distinct CDR3 sequences, 55% to 65% of them appearing once. Patients selected for sequencing had displayed CD8+CD57+ cell expansion by flow cytometry. Each of the patients presented with severe acquired aplastic anemia. At the time of blood sampling, patients had not yet received any therapy. The sequence derives from a human donor with aplastic anemia. The sequenced sample consisted of sorted CD4+, CD8+, or CD8+CD57+ T cells (not recorded which) from PBMCs.

The CDR3 is CASSFDGQPFSEFSPLHF. The CDR3 nucleotides are TGTGCCAGCAGTTTTGACGGACAGCCCTTTTCAGAATTTTCACCCCTCCACTTT. This chain uses TRBV12-3 or TRBV12-4 with TRBJ1-6, with D perhaps matching TRBD1 (6 bases). The CDR3 runs 18 residues. The V end was cut by 3 bases, the J end by 9 bases, with 24 bases between.